Following are 9 T cell receptor beta chains from one sample sequenced in a study of blood T cell repertoires in COVID-19. Measured with immunoSEQ multiplex PCR; TCRdb has only the in-frame clones, and not every one. The repertoire consists of some 370,000 clones, with more than 70% occurring once and the leading ten covering roughly a tenth. The sequenced sample consisted of peripheral blood. These receptors were taken from a woman in her 30s with COVID-19, enrolled during active disease.

The chain couples TRBV28 to TRBJ1-5; a weak D match, TRBD1 (5 bases). V lost 5 bases to trimming and J lost 7 bases, with 18 bases between them. The CDR3 sequence is 15 residues long. Germline CDR1 and CDR2: MDHEN and SYDVKM. The CDR3: CASSQTGTGGQPQHF. The CDR3, as DNA: TGTGCCAGCAGTCAGACGGGGACCGGGGGGCAGCCCCAGCATTTT.

J is TRBJ2-7 and V is TRBV19; 7 positions agree with TRBD2. J gave up 3 bases and V 3 bases, and 5 bases lay outside the gene matches. This CDR3 has 14 amino acids. CDR1 is LNHDA and CDR2 is SQIVND in the germline V gene (reference sequence). This CDR3 is CASSIRASGYEQYF. In nucleotides, the CDR3 is TGTGCCAGTAGTATCCGGGCTAGCGGCTACGAGCAGTACTTC.

J is TRBJ2-1 and V is TRBV18; possibly TRBD2 for D (6 bases). Germline lookup yields CDR1 KGHSH and CDR2 LQKENI. V was shortened by 0 bases and J by 2 bases, with 11 bases between the two germline ends. There are 16 residues in the CDR3. In DNA form, the CDR3 reads TGTGCCAGCTCACCACCGGGGCGGGACGCCTACAATGAGCAGTTCTTC. As protein: CASSPPGRDAYNEQFF.

The chain uses TRBV7-8 and TRBJ1-5; D remains unclear. From germline, CDR1 is SGHVS and CDR2 FQNEAQ. Trimming cost V 3 bases and J 5 bases, with 17 bases left between them. This CDR3 spans 16 amino acids. In nucleotides, the CDR3 is TGTGCCAGCAGCTTCGCGTGGGCCGGCAGTGATCAGCCCCAGCATTTT. Translation gives CASSFAWAGSDQPQHF.

The chain is built from TRBV7-2 and TRBJ1-5, with a weak D call TRBD1 (6 bases). The CDR3 contains 15 residues. Germline assignment: CDR1 SGHTA and CDR2 FQGNSA. The germline V and J ends were trimmed by 1 base and 2 bases, with 9 bases remaining between them. The CDR3 here is CASSLVSGGNQPQHF. CDR3 coding DNA: TGTGCCAGCAGCTTAGTCTCAGGGGGCAATCAGCCCCAGCATTTT.

The V call is TRBV10-1, the J call TRBJ2-7; maybe TRBD2 (6 bases). Trimming stripped 3 bases from V and 2 bases from J, with 11 bases between. This CDR3 contains 14 residues. Germline V gene sequence: CDR1 WNHNN, CDR2 SYGVQD (reference sequence). The CDR3 loop reads CASSEGGSPYEQYF. The DNA of the CDR3 is TGCGCCAGCAGTGAAGGAGGGAGCCCCTACGAGCAGTACTTC.

This chain links TRBV10-3 with TRBJ1-1, with D maybe TRBD1 (5 bases). V was shortened by 6 bases and J by 4 bases, with 18 bases between the two germline ends. This CDR3 spans 15 amino acids. CDR1 and CDR2 from the germline V gene are ENHRY and SYGVKD. The CDR3: CAIRQERALVTEAFF. CDR3 DNA: TGTGCCATCAGACAGGAACGAGCTTTGGTCACTGAAGCTTTCTTT.

V and J are TRBV7-2 and TRBJ1-1; the D gene is possibly TRBD1 (6 bases). The V end was cut by 3 bases, the J end by 10 bases, with 12 bases between. Looked up from germline, CDR1 is SGHTA and CDR2 is FQGNSA. The CDR3 is 12 amino acids. The CDR3 DNA sequence: TGTGCCAGCAGCTTTGGCAGGGGCGCAGCTTTCTTT. It codes for CASSFGRGAAFF.

V gene TRBV2 combines with J gene TRBJ2-7; TRBD2 agrees at 8 bases. The germline gives CDR1 SNHLY, CDR2 FYNNEI. The junction had 8 bases not matched to a gene; V was cut back by 5 bases and J by 2 bases. The CDR3 has 15 amino acids. The CDR3: CASSLGGAPTYEQYF. CDR3 bases: TGTGCCAGCAGTCTCGGGGGGGCACCCACCTACGAGCAGTACTTC.